The clone carrying this TCR beta chain was recorded a few times. The antigen remains unidentified. The data belong to a study of T cell responses to AZD1222 COVID-19 vaccine. Study-level results: No repertoire was sampled before or during the peak T cell response, only after it. The span of vaccine-associated CD4 TCRs extended across spike, with dominance at 160-218 and 743-854.

Assay: immunoSEQ multiplex PCR; the TCRdb copy retains only in-frame clones and omits some. The sample records 150,000 to 200,000 clones, approximately 90% being singletons. The germline CDR1 and CDR2 sequences are SGHAT and FQNNGV. V lost 4 bases to trimming and J lost 1 base, with 14 bases between them. This CDR3 spans 16 amino acids. Sequences were derived from peripheral blood, sampled on day 0 of AZD1222 vaccination. This sequence originates from an adult in good health. The rearrangement joins TRBV11-2 to TRBJ2-1; tentatively, D is TRBD1 or TRBD2 (6 bases each). DNA for the CDR3: TGTGCCAGCAGCTGGAGGGGGGACCAGTCCTACAATGAGCAGTTCTTC. Protein sequence: CASSWRGDQSYNEQFF. Looking up the rest from reference TRBV11-2 and TRBJ2-1 gives the full variable domain: EAGVAQSPRYKIIEKRQSVAFWCNPISGHATLYWYQQILGQGPKLLIQFQNNGVVDDSQLPKDRFSAERLKGVDSTLKIQPAKLEDSAVYLCASSWRGDQSYNEQFFGPGTRLTVL.